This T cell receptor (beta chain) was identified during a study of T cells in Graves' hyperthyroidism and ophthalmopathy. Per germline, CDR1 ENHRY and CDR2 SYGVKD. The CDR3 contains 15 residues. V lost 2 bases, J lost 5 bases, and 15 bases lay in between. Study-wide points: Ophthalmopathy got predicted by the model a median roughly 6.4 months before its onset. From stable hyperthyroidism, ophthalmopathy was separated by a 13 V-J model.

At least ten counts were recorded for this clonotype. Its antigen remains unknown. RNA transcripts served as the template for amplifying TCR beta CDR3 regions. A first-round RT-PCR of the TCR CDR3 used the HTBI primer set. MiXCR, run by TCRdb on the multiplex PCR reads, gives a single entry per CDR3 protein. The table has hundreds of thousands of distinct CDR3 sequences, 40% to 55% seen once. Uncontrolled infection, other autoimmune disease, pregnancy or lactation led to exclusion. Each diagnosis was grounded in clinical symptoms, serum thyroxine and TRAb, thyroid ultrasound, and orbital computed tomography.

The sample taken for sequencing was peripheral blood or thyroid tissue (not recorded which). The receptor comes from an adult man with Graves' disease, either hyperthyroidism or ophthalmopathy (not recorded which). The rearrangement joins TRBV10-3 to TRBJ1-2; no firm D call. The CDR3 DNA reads TGTGCCATCAGTGAGGGTCCGCAGAGAGAATATGGCTACACCTTC. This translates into CAISEGPQREYGYTF.